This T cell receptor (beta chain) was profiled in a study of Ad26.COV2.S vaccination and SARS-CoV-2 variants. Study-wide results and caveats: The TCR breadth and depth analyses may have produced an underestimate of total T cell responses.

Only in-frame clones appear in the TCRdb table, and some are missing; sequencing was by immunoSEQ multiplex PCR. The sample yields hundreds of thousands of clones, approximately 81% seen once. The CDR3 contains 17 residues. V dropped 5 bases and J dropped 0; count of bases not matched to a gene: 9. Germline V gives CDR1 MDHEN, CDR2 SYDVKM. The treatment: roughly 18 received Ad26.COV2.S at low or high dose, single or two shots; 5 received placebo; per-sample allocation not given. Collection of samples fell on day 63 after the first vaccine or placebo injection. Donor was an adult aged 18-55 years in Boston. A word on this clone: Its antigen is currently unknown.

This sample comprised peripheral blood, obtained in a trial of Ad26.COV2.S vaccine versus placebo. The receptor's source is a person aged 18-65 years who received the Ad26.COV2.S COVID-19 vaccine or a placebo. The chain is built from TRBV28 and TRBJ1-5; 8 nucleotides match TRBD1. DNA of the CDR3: TGTGCCAGCAGTCCCCATGTGGGACAGGCTAGCAATCAGCCCCAGCATTTT. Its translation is CASSPHVGQASNQPQHF. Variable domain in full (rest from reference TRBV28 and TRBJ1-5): DVKVTQSSRYLVKRTGEKVFLECVQDMDHENMFWYRQDPGLGLRLIYFSYDVKMKEKGDIPEGYSVSREKKERFSLILESASTNQTSMYLCASSPHVGQASNQPQHFGDGTRLSIL.